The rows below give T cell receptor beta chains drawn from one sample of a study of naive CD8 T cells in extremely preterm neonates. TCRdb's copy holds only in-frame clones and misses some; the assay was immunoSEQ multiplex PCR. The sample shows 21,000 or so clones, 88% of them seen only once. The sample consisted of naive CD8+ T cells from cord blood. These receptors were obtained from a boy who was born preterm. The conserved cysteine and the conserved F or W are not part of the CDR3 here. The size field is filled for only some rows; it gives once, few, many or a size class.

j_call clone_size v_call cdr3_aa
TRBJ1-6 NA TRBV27 ASSWDSSYNSPLH
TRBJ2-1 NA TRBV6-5 ASSYLAGSYNEQF
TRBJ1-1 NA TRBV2 ASFPTSGQGNTEAF
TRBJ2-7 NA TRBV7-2 ASSLDHRRYEQY
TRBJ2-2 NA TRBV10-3 AIRQGTGELF
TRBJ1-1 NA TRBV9 ASSGTNTEAF
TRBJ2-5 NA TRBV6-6 ASSYLHQETQY
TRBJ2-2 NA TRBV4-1 ASSPSSGGAGELF
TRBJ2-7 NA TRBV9 ASSVEGSSYEQY
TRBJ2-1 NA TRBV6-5 ASSYSTGAYNEQF
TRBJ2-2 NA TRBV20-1 SARDTGELF
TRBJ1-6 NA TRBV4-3 ASSQQGSPLH
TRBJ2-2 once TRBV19 ASSIASGGFGELF
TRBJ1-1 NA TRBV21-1 ASSKAGNTEAF
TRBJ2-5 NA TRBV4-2 ASSQDQETQY
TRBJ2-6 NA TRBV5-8 ASSLGAGANVLT
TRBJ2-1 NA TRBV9 ASSVAWGAMDEQF
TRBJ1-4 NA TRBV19 ASSTDREATNEKLF
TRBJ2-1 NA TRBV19 ASSIRGAYNEQF
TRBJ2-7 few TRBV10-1 ASSEPGKDEQY
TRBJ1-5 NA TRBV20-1 SAGHNQPQH
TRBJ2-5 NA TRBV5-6 ASSLAQTGETQY
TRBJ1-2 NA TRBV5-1 ASSLANYGYT
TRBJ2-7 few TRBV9 ASSASGGAYEQY
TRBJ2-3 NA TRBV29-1 SAVGGGTDTQY
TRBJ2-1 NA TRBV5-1 ASTWTVSYNEQF
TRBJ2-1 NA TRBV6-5 ASSYGAGNEQF
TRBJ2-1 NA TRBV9 ASSVERGPYNEQF
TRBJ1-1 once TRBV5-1 ASSLAEDA
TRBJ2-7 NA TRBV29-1 SVDSSYEQY
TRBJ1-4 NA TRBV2 ASRTNEKLF
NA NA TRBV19 ASRLAGGSYEQY
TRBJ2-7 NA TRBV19 ASSPLAGGAYEQY
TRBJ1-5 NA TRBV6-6 ASSYAHSNQPQH
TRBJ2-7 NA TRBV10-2 ASISRDGLPYEQY
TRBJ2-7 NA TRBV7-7 ASSLDTSYEQY
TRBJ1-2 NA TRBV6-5 ASSYGDGYT
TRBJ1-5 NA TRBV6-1 ASSDVTGGSNQPQH
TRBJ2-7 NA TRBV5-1 ASSAPALAGGEQY
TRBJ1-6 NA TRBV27 ASSLWSGADSPLH
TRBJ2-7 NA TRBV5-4 ASSLTFSSYEQY
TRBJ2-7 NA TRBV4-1 ASSQVAGGSYEQY
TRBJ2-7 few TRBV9 ASSAGTSAYEQY
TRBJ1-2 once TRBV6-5 ASSYSGHYGYT
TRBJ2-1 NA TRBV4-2 ASSQDLSSYNEQF
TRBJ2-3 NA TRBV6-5 ASSYSTGGADTQY
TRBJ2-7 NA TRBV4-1 ASSQTSGDYEQY
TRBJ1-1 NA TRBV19 ASSKTGGNTEAF
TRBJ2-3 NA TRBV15 ATSRRQVTDTQY
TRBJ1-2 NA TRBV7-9 ASSLGHYGYT
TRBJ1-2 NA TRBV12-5 ASGLGGEHYGYT
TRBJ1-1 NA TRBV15 ATSNGRNTEAF
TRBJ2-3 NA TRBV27 ASSLWTGGDTQY
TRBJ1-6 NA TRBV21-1 ASSKGTGYNSPLH